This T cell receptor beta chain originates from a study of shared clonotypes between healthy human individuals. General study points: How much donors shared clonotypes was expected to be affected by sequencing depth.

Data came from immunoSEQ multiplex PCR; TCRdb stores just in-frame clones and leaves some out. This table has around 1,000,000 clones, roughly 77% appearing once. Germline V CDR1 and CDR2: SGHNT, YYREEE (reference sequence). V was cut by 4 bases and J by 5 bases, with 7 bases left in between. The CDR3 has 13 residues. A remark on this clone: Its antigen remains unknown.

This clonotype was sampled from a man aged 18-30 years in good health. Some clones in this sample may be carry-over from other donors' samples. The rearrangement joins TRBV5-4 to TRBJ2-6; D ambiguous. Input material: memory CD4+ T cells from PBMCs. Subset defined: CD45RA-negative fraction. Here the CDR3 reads CASSLGRANVLTF. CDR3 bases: TGTGCCAGCAGCCTGGGTCGGGCCAACGTCCTGACTTTC.